This TCR beta chain was recorded in a study of blood T cell repertoires in COVID-19. For the study at large: T cells, B-cell-depleted T cells, or PBMCs provided the cDNA or gDNA that served as material.

Per the study methods: Counts of nucleated cells, estimated from reference gene primer amplification, were obtained. Here immunoSEQ multiplex PCR was the method, and the copy in TCRdb shows in-frame clones only, minus some. Clonal size and the V and J genes are those of that table, whereas D and trimming came from the DNA. The data show about 250,000 clones, approximately 82% seen once. CDR1 MNHEY and CDR2 SVGEGT come from the germline V gene. This CDR3 comprises 18 residues. V shed 4 bases and J 2 bases; nucleotides not matched to a gene: 10. The sample comprised peripheral blood. This clonotype was sampled from a man aged 35 to 55 with active or convalescent COVID-19. This sequence joins TRBV6-2 or TRBV6-3 and TRBJ2-2; 10 bases agree with TRBD2. CDR3 nucleotide sequence: TGTGCCAGCAGTTTGGATTCTGCTAGCGGGGGAAACACCGGGGAGCTGTTTTTT. Encoded protein: CASSLDSASGGNTGELFF.